The 5 T cell receptor beta chains given below trace back to one sample, sequenced in a study of T cell repertoires in cytomegalovirus infection. TCRdb fed the reads into MiXCR, producing one record per CDR3 protein. The sample contains 200,000 or so distinct CDR3 sequences, 28% of which appear only once. The sample consisted of PBMCs. These receptors all stem from a human donor in good health (CMV status not recorded). Some clones in this sample may be carry-over from other donors' samples.

V gene TRBV11-2 combines with J gene TRBJ2-1, with 10 bases aligning to TRBD2. Per germline, CDR1 SGHAT and CDR2 FQNNGV. The V segment lost 3 bases and the J segment 6 bases; nucleotides outside the gene matches: 5. This CDR3 spans 15 amino acids. CDR3 bases: TGTGCCAGCAGCTTCCAGCGGGGGGGCCTCAATGAGCAGTTCTTC. Translation gives CASSFQRGGLNEQFF.

This chain connects TRBV19 to TRBJ1-1; D call uncertain. The length of the CDR3 is 14 residues. Trimming cost V 1 base and J 0 bases, with 6 bases left between them. In germline, CDR1 is LNHDA, CDR2 SQIVND (reference sequence). The chain's CDR3 is CASSIGLMNTEAFF. DNA of the CDR3: TGTGCCAGTAGTATAGGGCTCATGAACACTGAAGCTTTCTTT.

The chain is built from TRBV30 and TRBJ2-7; possibly TRBD1 for D (6 bases). Germline CDR1 is GTSNPN and CDR2 is SVGIG (reference sequence). The CDR3 loop spans 14 amino acids. V lost 0 bases to trimming and J lost 3 bases, with 12 bases between them. The CDR3 loop reads CAWSVRQVFYEQYF. The CDR3 DNA sequence: TGTGCCTGGAGTGTACGACAGGTATTCTACGAGCAGTACTTC.

This clonotype was seen at least ten times. The rearrangement links TRBV7-2 to TRBJ1-2; D might be TRBD1 (5 bases). Looked up from germline, CDR1 is SGHTA and CDR2 is FQGNSA. V was trimmed by 1 base and J by 8 bases, leaving 14 bases between them. This CDR3 has 14 amino acids. The CDR3 DNA is TGTGCCAGCAGCTTAGAGCCGGGGACGGGAGGCTACACCTTC. Translating it yields CASSLEPGTGGYTF.

V and J are TRBV29-1 and TRBJ1-6; weak D call: TRBD1 (5 bases). This CDR3 spans 13 amino acids. V lost 7 bases to trimming and J lost 10 bases, with 17 bases between them. CDR1 and CDR2 from the germline V gene are SQVTM and ANQGSEA. The CDR3 region is CSDGETDGSPLHF. The CDR3 DNA follows: TGCAGCGATGGGGAGACAGATGGCTCACCCCTCCACTTT.